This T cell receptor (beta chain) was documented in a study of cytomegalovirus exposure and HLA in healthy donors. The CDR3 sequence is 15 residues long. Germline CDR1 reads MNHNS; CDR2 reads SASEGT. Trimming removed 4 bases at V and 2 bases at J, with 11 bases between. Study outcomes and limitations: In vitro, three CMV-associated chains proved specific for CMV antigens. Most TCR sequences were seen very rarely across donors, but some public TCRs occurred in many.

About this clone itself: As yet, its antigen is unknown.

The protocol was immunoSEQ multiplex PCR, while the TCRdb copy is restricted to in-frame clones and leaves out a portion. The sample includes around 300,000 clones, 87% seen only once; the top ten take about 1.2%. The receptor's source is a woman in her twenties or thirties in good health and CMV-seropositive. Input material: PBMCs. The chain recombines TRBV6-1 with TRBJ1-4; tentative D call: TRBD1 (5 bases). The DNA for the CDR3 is TGTGCCAGCAGTGTCCAGACAGCTACTAATGAAAAACTGTTTTTT. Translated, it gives CASSVQTATNEKLFF.